This T cell receptor (beta chain) was captured in a study of human T cells and chemical hapten exposure. Study-level results: Controls formed significantly fewer large CDR3 similarity clusters than expanded TCRs did. TCRs whose frequency exceeded 1 in 1000 remained the same following DPC sensitization.

TCRdb re-derived calls from the RACE reads in MiXCR, one entry per CDR3 protein. The sample shows just under 65,000 distinct CDR3 sequences, about 11% of them seen only once. Time point described: patch test 3, about 24 weeks after DPC sensitization. Treatment noted: therapeutic diphenylcyclopropenone sensitization with weekly scalp DPC. Of note for this clonotype: Its antigen is unknown.

This specimen was whole blood, taken in connection with sensitization to the hapten diphenylcyclopropenone (DPC). The sequence derives from a woman aged 30 to 39 with alopecia areata. Some clones in this sample may be carry-over from other donors' samples.

The CDR3 coding sequence is TGTGCCAGCACCCTAGGACGTTCCGGGGAGCTGTTTTTT. Translation: CASTLGRSGELFF. The chain is built from TRBV6-6 and TRBJ2-2; D gene uncertain. Germline-derived CDR1 and CDR2 are MNHNY and SVGAGI (reference sequence). The CDR3 loop spans 13 amino acids. V gave up 7 bases and J gave up 6 bases, with 12 bases separating them.